These 26 T cell receptor beta chains came from one sample sequenced in a study of T-cell reconstitution after alpha-beta-depleted transplantation in children. Unique molecular identifiers featured in how the TCRbeta library was prepared. TCRdb passed the PCR reads through MiXCR, listing each CDR3 protein once. The sample consists of approximately 980,000 distinct CDR3 sequences, 25% to 35% of them appearing once. Source: PBMCs, mostly from graft donor cells, taken 360 days after TCRalphabeta/CD19-depleted stem cell transplant. The receptors shown here come from a boy less than two years old who had a stem cell transplant for SCID, so the T cells may come from the graft donor.

V and J are TRBV5-1 and TRBJ2-7; D is possibly TRBD1 (5 bases). The CDR3 totals 15 residues. Germline values: CDR1 SGHRS, CDR2 YFSETQ. Deletions cut 0 bases from V and 2 bases from J, with 12 bases between. CDR3 DNA: TGCGCCAGCAGCTTGGAACAGGCGCAAGCCTACGAGCAGTACTTC. Its protein is CASSLEQAQAYEQYF.

This clonotype was recorded once. V gene TRBV7-3 combines with J gene TRBJ2-1; 8 nucleotides match TRBD2. CDR3 size: 17 residues. The trim removed 4 bases at V and 2 bases at J, leaving 10 bases unmatched. Germline assignment: CDR1 SGHTA and CDR2 FQGTGA. CDR3 sequence reads: CASSSVGVSGAYNEQFF. The CDR3, as DNA: TGTGCCAGCAGCTCTGTCGGGGTTAGCGGGGCCTACAATGAGCAGTTCTTC.

V and J are TRBV6-1 and TRBJ2-3; TRBD1 might be the D (5 bases). Between the trimmed V and J ends, which lost 5 bases and 2 bases, there was a span of 11 bases. Germline assignment: CDR1 MNHNS and CDR2 SASEGT. The CDR3 extends over 14 amino acids. This CDR3 reads CASSLRQYTDTQYF. In DNA form, the CDR3 reads TGTGCCAGCAGTCTTCGACAGTACACAGATACGCAGTATTTT.

This clonotype was counted between two and nine times. The chain uses TRBV5-5 and TRBJ2-3; 7 bases map to TRBD2. Unmatched junction bases numbered 12, after V lost 2 bases and J lost 0 bases. This CDR3 spans 18 amino acids. Germline CDR1 and CDR2: SGHKS and YYEKEE (reference sequence). The CDR3 loop is CASSFYSGPTQSTDTQYF. The CDR3 nucleotides are TGTGCCAGCAGCTTCTATAGCGGGCCGACTCAAAGCACAGATACGCAGTATTTT.

This chain uses TRBV4-2 with TRBJ2-5, with unresolved D. Germline-derived CDR1 and CDR2 are LGHNA and YNFKEQ. The CDR3 is 15 amino acids. V was trimmed by 0 bases and J by 2 bases, leaving 10 bases between them. CDR3 bases: TGTGCCAGCAGCCAAGATGGTCTGGCTCAAGAGACCCAGTACTTC. Its protein product is CASSQDGLAQETQYF.

This clonotype was seen more than once but under ten times. The gene calls are TRBV27 and TRBJ2-1; 11 bases map to TRBD2. V lost 8 bases and J lost 9; bases outside the gene matches: 18. CDR1 and CDR2 from the germline V gene are MNHEY and SMNVEV (reference sequence). The CDR3 sequence is 17 residues long. The CDR3 DNA is TGTGCCAGCGGCGAGGCGGGACTAGCGGACCTTTGGGGTGAGCAGTTCTTC. Translating it yields CASGEAGLADLWGEQFF.

The V and J genes are TRBV11-2 and TRBJ1-5; D may be TRBD1 (5 bases). CDR1 and CDR2 (germline): SGHAT, FQNNGV. The CDR3 spans 19 residues. V was clipped by 1 base and J by 4 bases, with 23 bases between them. The CDR3 DNA reads as TGTGCCAGCAGCTTAGGGTGGGGGGTAGAAGGGACCGCAAATCAGCCCCAGCATTTT. It is translated as CASSLGWGVEGTANQPQHF.

The chain is built from TRBV5-1 and TRBJ2-1; no reliable D call. Looked up from germline, CDR1 is SGHRS and CDR2 is YFSETQ. This CDR3 region has 15 residues. V lost 0 bases and J 5 bases, leaving 12 bases between the germline ends. The CDR3 region is CASSLVGTPNNEQFF. For the CDR3, the DNA is TGCGCCAGCAGCTTGGTTGGCACCCCGAACAATGAGCAGTTCTTC.

This chain joins TRBV2 and TRBJ1-5; TRBD1 aligns across 7 bases. Germline CDR1 is SNHLY and CDR2 is FYNNEI. CDR3 length equals 17 residues. V lost 0 bases, J lost 2 bases, and 7 bases stayed unmatched. CDR3 nucleotide sequence: TGTGCCAGCAGTGAAGCCAGACAGGGATTGGGCAATCAGCCCCAGCATTTT. Protein: CASSEARQGLGNQPQHF.

CDR3 loop: CASSRSSGTSGYNEQFF. The CDR3 region has the DNA TGCGCCAGCAGCCGGTCGTCCGGGACTAGCGGTTACAATGAGCAGTTCTTC. The chain is built from TRBV4-1 and TRBJ2-1; 11 nucleotides line up with TRBD2. The ends lost 4 bases at V and 4 bases at J; junction bases unmatched: 9. Germline lookup yields CDR1 MGHRA and CDR2 YSYEKL. The CDR3 sequence is 17 residues long.

V usage is TRBV15 and J usage is TRBJ2-7, with TRBD2 matching 11 bases. Looked up from germline, CDR1 is LNHNV and CDR2 is YYDKDF (reference sequence). The CDR3 covers 16 residues. The trim removed 0 bases at V and 7 bases at J, leaving 8 bases unmatched. CDR3 sequence (DNA): TGTGCCACCAGCAGAGATGAGGTAGCGGGGGGGAGGGAGCAGTACTTC. Translation: CATSRDEVAGGREQYF.

The rearrangement links TRBV30 to TRBJ2-6; D possibly matches TRBD1 or TRBD2 (5 bases each). Trimming left V 1 base short and J 2 bases short, with 9 bases between. The V gene's germline CDR1 is GTSNPN and CDR2 SVGIG (reference sequence). This CDR3 is built from 15 residues. The CDR3 DNA sequence: TGTGCCTGGAGTGCGGGGCAGCCTGGGGCCAACGTCCTGACTTTC. Protein sequence: CAWSAGQPGANVLTF. The variable domain in full, with the rest retrieved from reference TRBV30 and TRBJ2-6, is SQTIHQWPATLVQPVGSPLSLECTVEGTSNPNLYWYRQAAGRGLQLLFYSVGIGQISSEVPQNLSASRPQDRQFILSSKKLLLSDSGFYLCAWSAGQPGANVLTFGAGSRLTVL.

V usage is TRBV12-3 or TRBV12-4 and J usage is TRBJ2-3; no reliable D call. This CDR3 region has 13 residues. Trimming took off 8 bases at V and 2 bases at J, with 11 bases between the two ends. CDR3 DNA sequence: TGTGCCAGCCGGCCAGGAATCACAGATACGCAGTATTTT. It yields the protein CASRPGITDTQYF.

The J gene is TRBJ2-2, the V gene TRBV29-1; TRBD1 might be the D (6 bases). V dropped 5 bases and J dropped 1 base, with 11 bases sitting between them. Germline V CDR1 and CDR2: SQVTM, ANQGSEA. The CDR3 totals 14 residues. In DNA form, the CDR3 reads TGCAGCGTTTCCGGGACACTGAACACCGGGGAGCTGTTTTTT. Amino acids: CSVSGTLNTGELFF.

This chain's CDR3 is CASSQETVGQGTYEQYF. CDR3 in DNA: TGTGCCAGCAGCCAAGAGACGGTAGGGCAGGGGACCTACGAGCAGTACTTC. The chain recombines TRBV4-2 with TRBJ2-7; a weak D match, TRBD1 (6 bases). CDR1 LGHNA and CDR2 YNFKEQ come from the germline V gene. The V and J ends lost 0 bases and 2 bases respectively, with 17 bases between them. This CDR3 region has 17 residues.

There are a few counts of this clonotype. The chain couples TRBV20-1 to TRBJ2-7, with TRBD2 as a possible D gene (6 bases). The CDR3 loop spans 14 amino acids. Trimming pared 0 bases from V and 2 bases from J, leaving 11 bases between. From germline, CDR1 is DFQATT and CDR2 SNEGSKA (reference sequence). As DNA, the CDR3 is TGCAGTGCTAGAGAGGCGGGGTCCGCCTACGAGCAGTACTTC. Translated, it gives CSAREAGSAYEQYF.

This clonotype turned up a few times. The V and J genes are TRBV12-3 or TRBV12-4 and TRBJ1-5; D remains ambiguous. V was trimmed by 1 base and J by 1 base, leaving 17 bases between them. This CDR3 region has 18 residues. CDR3 nucleotide sequence: TGTGCCAGCAGTTTAGGTACAAGACGTTCTTGGAGCAATCAGCCCCAGCATTTT. Translating gives CASSLGTRRSWSNQPQHF.

The table lists this clonotype with a few counts. This chain connects TRBV12-3 or TRBV12-4 to TRBJ2-1; D is uncertain. V was cut by 3 bases and J by 15 bases, with 27 bases left in between. The CDR3 runs 16 residues. CDR3 sequence reads: CASSFHNDGLKSVRFF. The CDR3 coding sequence is TGTGCCAGCAGTTTCCATAATGATGGCCTAAAGTCGGTCAGGTTCTTC.

This clonotype was found a few times. The chain has TRBV4-2 and TRBJ2-2; 10 nucleotides line up with TRBD2. CDR3 size: 16 residues. The V gene end was trimmed by 0 bases and the J gene end by 8 bases; junction bases not matched to a gene: 6. Germline V gene data show CDR1 as LGHNA and CDR2 as YNFKEQ. CDR3 sequence reads: CASSQESGGAIGELFF. In DNA, the CDR3 is TGTGCCAGCAGCCAAGAGAGCGGGGGGGCCATAGGGGAGCTGTTTTTT.

V gene TRBV5-1 combines with J gene TRBJ2-3, with 7 bases matching TRBD2. V trimming: 6 bases; J trimming: 2 bases; junction bases outside the gene matches: 6. The CDR3 runs to 14 residues. CDR1 and CDR2 (germline): SGHRS, YFSETQ. CDR3 residues: CASIAGESTDTQYF. The CDR3 DNA reads as TGCGCCAGCATTGCGGGGGAATCCACAGATACGCAGTATTTT.

Ten or more counts support this clonotype. This sequence joins TRBV5-1 and TRBJ2-7; possibly TRBD2 for D (5 bases). This CDR3 is 12 amino acids long. Germline loops: CDR1 SGHRS, CDR2 YFSETQ. With 5 bases removed from V and 3 bases from J, the gap between germline ends came to 9 bases. The CDR3 sequence is CASRVEGYEQYF. The DNA of the CDR3 is TGCGCCAGCAGGGTCGAGGGCTACGAGCAGTACTTC.

This clonotype was recorded at least ten times. The genes are TRBV12-3 or TRBV12-4 and TRBJ1-1, with D possibly being TRBD1 (5 bases). The CDR3 is 13 amino acids. Trimming stripped 5 bases from V and 4 bases from J, with 11 bases between. The CDR3 reads CASSRGISTEAFF. In DNA form, the CDR3 reads TGTGCCAGCAGTCGGGGGATCAGCACTGAAGCTTTCTTT.

This clonotype was seen a handful of times. This rearrangement joins TRBV7-2 to TRBJ2-2; tentative D call: TRBD1 (6 bases). V was pared by 3 bases and J by 2 bases, with 10 bases between. This CDR3 contains 15 residues. Germline CDR1 is SGHTA and CDR2 is FQGNSA. The CDR3 sequence is CASSFDRINTGELFF. DNA for the CDR3: TGTGCCAGCAGCTTCGACAGGATCAACACCGGGGAGCTGTTTTTT.

The V gene is TRBV4-1, the J gene TRBJ1-1; D ambiguous. CDR3 length: 14 residues. Deletions cut 1 base from V and 6 bases from J, with 12 bases between. Per the germline V gene, CDR1 is MGHRA and CDR2 is YSYEKL. The CDR3 sequence is CASSQGLPGPEAFF. In DNA, the CDR3 is TGCGCCAGCAGCCAAGGGCTCCCCGGGCCTGAAGCTTTCTTT.

This clonotype turned up a few times. This rearrangement joins TRBV7-3 to TRBJ2-1, with 16 bases lining up with TRBD2. J was trimmed by 8 bases and V by 1 base; bases with no gene match: 5. Germline V gene lookup returns CDR1 SGHTA and CDR2 FQGTGA. The CDR3 runs 17 residues. CDR3 sequence: CASSLNPGLAGGDEQFF. CDR3 sequence (DNA): TGTGCCAGCAGCTTAAACCCGGGACTAGCGGGGGGGGATGAGCAGTTCTTC.

The chain has TRBV12-3 or TRBV12-4 and TRBJ2-5; the D call may be TRBD1 or TRBD2 (5 bases each). This CDR3 contains 15 residues. Trimming shortened V by 5 bases and J by 5 bases, and 18 bases separated the two germline ends. The CDR3 sequence: CASSPRGTMGETQYF. The CDR3 DNA is TGTGCCAGCAGTCCCCGAGGGACGATGGGGGAGACCCAGTACTTC.